The rows below give T cell receptor beta chains drawn from one sample of a study of blood T cells in healthy people across ages. TCRdb called the 5' RACE reads again in MiXCR, with one record for every CDR3 protein. The sample has some 370,000 distinct CDR3 sequences, approximately 51% seen once. Sequenced input: blood. Receptors originate from a man aged 55 to 70 in good health. The CDR3 runs from the conserved cysteine through the conserved F or W. Fields, in order: V gene, clone size, J gene, D gene, CDR3 DNA, CDR3 protein. The D gene is left open where the match is weak. For some rows the clone size is stated as once, few or many, or as a class when expanded; others skip it.

v_call: TRBV4-3
clone_size: few
j_call: TRBJ2-3
d_call: TRBD2
cdr3_nt: TGCGCCAGCAGCCAAGAAAAAATAGCGGGAGGCACAGATACGCAGTATTTT
cdr3_aa: CASSQEKIAGGTDTQYF

v_call: TRBV5-1
clone_size: NA
j_call: TRBJ2-4
d_call: NA
cdr3_nt: TGCGCCAGCAGCTCCGCTGGGGGGAGTTCTGCCAAAAACATTCAGTACTTC
cdr3_aa: CASSSAGGSSAKNIQYF

v_call: TRBV6-1
clone_size: NA
j_call: TRBJ2-7
d_call: NA
cdr3_nt: TGTGCCAGCGCTCCGGTCCTTACTGGGGAGCAGTACTTC
cdr3_aa: CASAPVLTGEQYF

v_call: TRBV20-1
clone_size: once
j_call: TRBJ2-1
d_call: TRBD2
cdr3_nt: TGCAGTGCTAGAGGACTAGCGGGAGGGCACAGTGAGCAGTTCTTC
cdr3_aa: CSARGLAGGHSEQFF

v_call: TRBV5-1
clone_size: NA
j_call: TRBJ2-3
d_call: NA
cdr3_nt: TGCGCCAGCAGCTCGACAGGTACGGACACAGATACGCAGTATTTT
cdr3_aa: CASSSTGTDTDTQYF

v_call: TRBV28
clone_size: NA
j_call: TRBJ1-4
d_call: NA
cdr3_nt: TGTGCCAGCAGTGGGACCGGGGGAGAAGAAAAACTGTTTTTT
cdr3_aa: CASSGTGGEEKLFF

v_call: TRBV20-1
clone_size: NA
j_call: TRBJ1-3
d_call: NA
cdr3_nt: TGCAGTGCTATTACAGGGCCCATCACCGGCAACACCATATATTTT
cdr3_aa: CSAITGPITGNTIYF

v_call: TRBV19
clone_size: NA
j_call: TRBJ1-2
d_call: NA
cdr3_nt: TGTGCCAGTAGTATAGCAGGGTCGGATGGCTACACCTTC
cdr3_aa: CASSIAGSDGYTF

v_call: TRBV29-1
clone_size: few
j_call: TRBJ2-5
d_call: NA
cdr3_nt: TGCAGCGTCAGTACGGGGGGCAGGGAGCAGTACTTC
cdr3_aa: CSVSTGGREQYF

v_call: TRBV10-3
clone_size: NA
j_call: TRBJ1-1
d_call: TRBD1
cdr3_nt: TGTGCCATCAATCCGGGGGCACAGGGGGCCCAAGGGGCTTTCTTT
cdr3_aa: CAINPGAQGAQGAFF

v_call: TRBV12-3/TRBV12-4
clone_size: few
j_call: TRBJ1-1
d_call: NA
cdr3_nt: TGTGCCAGCAGTTTGACGTTAGGGGCCGGGGATCGAACTGAAGCTTTCTTT
cdr3_aa: CASSLTLGAGDRTEAFF